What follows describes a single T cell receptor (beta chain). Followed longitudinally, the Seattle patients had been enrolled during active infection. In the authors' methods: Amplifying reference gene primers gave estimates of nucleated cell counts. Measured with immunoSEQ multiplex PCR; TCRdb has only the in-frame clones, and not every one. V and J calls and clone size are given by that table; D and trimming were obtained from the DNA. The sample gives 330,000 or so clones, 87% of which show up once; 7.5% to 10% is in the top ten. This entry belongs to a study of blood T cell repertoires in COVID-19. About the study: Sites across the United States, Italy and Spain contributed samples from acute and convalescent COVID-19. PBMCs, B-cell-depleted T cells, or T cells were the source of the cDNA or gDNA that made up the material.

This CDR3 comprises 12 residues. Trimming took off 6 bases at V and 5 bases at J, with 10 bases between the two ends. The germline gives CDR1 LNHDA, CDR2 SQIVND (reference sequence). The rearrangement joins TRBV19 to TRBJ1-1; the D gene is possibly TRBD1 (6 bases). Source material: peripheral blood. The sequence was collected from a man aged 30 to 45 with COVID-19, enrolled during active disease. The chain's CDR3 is CASRTGYTEAFF. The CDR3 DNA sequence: TGTGCCAGTAGGACAGGCTATACTGAAGCTTTCTTT.